This paragraph reports one T cell receptor (beta chain). Its target is not known. Trimming removed 6 bases from V and 5 bases from J, with 16 bases in between. The length of the CDR3 is 13 residues. Germline lookup yields CDR1 SQVTM and CDR2 ANQGSEA. The data derive from a study of CD8+ T cells in alopecia areata. Study information: Administration of oral tofacitinib to treated patients was at 5 to 10 mg twice daily. Tofacitinib exposure lasted 6 to 18 months, followed by 6 months off drug. Whole-study results and caveats: Patients showed less clear TCR sequence sharing than mice, possibly partly because of HLA diversity. Sequencing of scalp samples also includes resident alphabeta T cells from normal skin.

Once RNA had been extracted, it was reverse transcribed into cDNA to act as the sequencing template. Sequencing was performed with immunoSEQ multiplex PCR; in TCRdb, only in-frame clones are kept and a portion is missing. The sample shows around 120,000 clones, roughly two fifths of them seen only once. The clonotype originates from a human donor with alopecia areata. Source material: CD4+ T cells sorted from blood. The chain carries TRBV29-1 and TRBJ1-2; tentatively, D is TRBD1 (6 bases). As DNA, the CDR3 is TGCAGCGTATGGGGGGCGCAGGAATATGGCTACACCTTC. This translates into CSVWGAQEYGYTF.